Below are 31 T cell receptor beta chains sequenced from a single sample in a study of T cell changes during pregnancy in multiple sclerosis. This table comes from immunoSEQ multiplex PCR, and its TCRdb copy is limited to in-frame clones, with some not included. This table holds 60,000 or so clones, around 89% found once. The starting material was peripheral blood, obtained in the first trimester of pregnancy. The receptors stem from a female donor in good health, enrolled as a control in a pregnancy study.

V is TRBV25-1 and J is TRBJ2-1, with D possibly being TRBD1 (5 bases). This CDR3 is built from 15 residues. V dropped 6 bases and J dropped 8 bases, with 20 bases sitting between them. The germline gives CDR1 MGHDK, CDR2 SYGVNS. The CDR3 DNA reads TGTGCCAGCAGCGTCACAGGATTAGTAGGGTATGAGCAGTTCTTC. Translating it yields CASSVTGLVGYEQFF.

The J gene is TRBJ1-2, the V gene TRBV7-2; 9 bases are a match to TRBD1. Germline V gene data show CDR1 as SGHTA and CDR2 as FQGNSA. This CDR3 is 14 amino acids long. V gave up 0 bases and J gave up 8 bases; unmatched junction bases: 4. The CDR3 region has the DNA TGTGCCAGCAGCTTAGCGGGACAGGGAGACGGCTACACCTTC. This codes for CASSLAGQGDGYTF.

The V call is TRBV4-1, the J call TRBJ2-7, with 8 bases that match TRBD2. The J segment lost 0 bases and the V segment lost 2 bases, leaving 6 bases of the junction unmatched. Looked up from germline, CDR1 is MGHRA and CDR2 is YSYEKL. This CDR3 has 16 residues. The DNA for the CDR3 is TGCGCCAGCAGCCAACTAACTAGCGGTAGCTCCTACGAGCAGTACTTC. It specifies CASSQLTSGSSYEQYF.

The genes are TRBV29-1 and TRBJ1-1; a weak D match, TRBD1 (5 bases). The length of the CDR3 is 14 residues. The V and J ends lost 6 bases and 1 base respectively, with 15 bases between them. Germline-derived CDR1 and CDR2 are SQVTM and ANQGSEA. This CDR3 reads CSVRMGPQNTEAFF. The CDR3, as DNA: TGCAGCGTAAGGATGGGGCCCCAGAACACTGAAGCTTTCTTT.

V and J are TRBV7-9 and TRBJ1-1; a weak D match, TRBD1 (6 bases). The CDR3 extends over 13 amino acids. The V end was cut by 1 base, the J end by 5 bases, with 8 bases between. The germline V gene has CDR1 SEHNR and CDR2 FQNEAQ (reference sequence). CDR3 region: CASSLEQGTEAFF. The CDR3 DNA is TGTGCCAGCAGCTTAGAACAGGGAACTGAAGCTTTCTTT.

This clone was recorded only once. The chain couples TRBV4-2 to TRBJ1-5, with unresolved D. Germline lookup yields CDR1 LGHNA and CDR2 YNFKEQ. V lost 1 base and J 0 bases, leaving 16 bases between the germline ends. This CDR3 contains 18 residues. CDR3 bases: TGTGCCAGCAGCCAAGTCGGGGTCGAGCACTATAGCAATCAGCCCCAGCATTTT. It codes for CASSQVGVEHYSNQPQHF.

The rearrangement uses TRBV7-2 and TRBJ1-3, with D tentatively TRBD1 (5 bases). Germline CDR1 and CDR2: SGHTA and FQGNSA. The CDR3 spans 14 residues. The ends were cut back, 8 bases at V and 4 bases at J, with 15 bases in the middle. CDR3 DNA: TGTGCCAGCTCCACGGGGGGAGCCGGAAACACCATATATTTT. Translation: CASSTGGAGNTIYF.

The J gene is TRBJ1-6, the V gene TRBV19; 9 bases match TRBD1. The CDR3 loop spans 16 amino acids. V dropped 3 bases and J dropped 9; count of bases not matched to a gene: 9. Germline CDR1 and CDR2: LNHDA and SQIVND (reference sequence). The CDR3 nucleotides are TGTGCCAGTAGTATCACCAGGACAGGGGCTCGTTCACCCCTCCACTTT. Amino acids: CASSITRTGARSPLHF.

The V call is TRBV9, the J call TRBJ1-1; D call uncertain. The germline V gene encodes CDR1 SGDLS and CDR2 YYNGEE. V dropped 0 bases and J dropped 11 bases, with 14 bases sitting between them. The CDR3 sequence is 13 residues long. CDR3 amino acids: CASSVAGGNTAFF. The DNA for the CDR3 is TGTGCCAGCAGCGTAGCTGGAGGGAATACGGCTTTCTTT.

This chain links TRBV4-3 with TRBJ1-4, with TRBD1 matching over 7 bases. This CDR3 comprises 17 residues. The germline V gene encodes CDR1 LGHNA and CDR2 YSLEER. V lost 5 bases and J lost 7; bases outside the gene matches: 16. Here the CDR3 DNA reads TGCGCCAGCAGCTGGACAGGAATGATGGGTGTGGGTGAAAAACTGTTTTTT. It is translated as CASSWTGMMGVGEKLFF.

This clone was recorded many times. J is TRBJ2-7 and V is TRBV28; 9 nucleotides agree with TRBD1. V was clipped by 6 bases and J by 5 bases; unmatched bases: 11. Germline loops: CDR1 MDHEN, CDR2 SYDVKM. CDR3 length: 15 residues. This chain's CDR3 is CASRPQGAGFNEQYF. DNA of the CDR3: TGTGCCAGCAGACCACAGGGGGCGGGATTCAACGAGCAGTACTTC. Full variable domain (missing parts from reference TRBV28 and TRBJ2-7): DVKVTQSSRYLVKRTGEKVFLECVQDMDHENMFWYRQDPGLGLRLIYFSYDVKMKEKGDIPEGYSVSREKKERFSLILESASTNQTSMYLCASRPQGAGFNEQYFGPGTRLTVT.

The chain combines TRBV5-1 with TRBJ2-4; D perhaps matches TRBD2 (7 bases). The CDR3 extends over 14 amino acids. In germline, CDR1 is SGHRS, CDR2 YFSETQ. V was shortened by 4 bases and J by 8 bases, with 16 bases between the two germline ends. The CDR3 DNA is TGCGCCAGCAGCCGGGGGGACATGGCGGACATTCAGTACTTC. As protein: CASSRGDMADIQYF. The variable domain in full, with the rest retrieved from reference TRBV5-1 and TRBJ2-4, is KAGVTQTPRYLIKTRGQQVTLSCSPISGHRSVSWYQQTPGQGLQFLFEYFSETQRNKGNFPGRFSGRQFSNSRSEMNVSTLELGDSALYLCASSRGDMADIQYFGAGTRLSVL.

This chain joins TRBV20-1 and TRBJ2-1; 10 bases map to TRBD2. Germline trimming cut 6 bases from V and 10 bases from J; bases unmatched to any gene: 3. The CDR3 covers 11 residues. The germline V gene has CDR1 DFQATT and CDR2 SNEGSKA (reference sequence). CDR3 nucleotides: TGCAGTGCAGAACTAGCGGGGGAGCAGTTCTTC. Translated, it gives CSAELAGEQFF.

V and J are TRBV7-9 and TRBJ2-2; TRBD2 aligns across 8 bases. CDR1 and CDR2 from the germline V gene are SEHNR and FQNEAQ (reference sequence). The CDR3 spans 16 residues. Germline trimming cut 5 bases from V and 2 bases from J; bases unmatched to any gene: 7. CDR3 DNA: TGTGCCAGCAGCGCACGAGCGGGGGTTAACACCGGGGAGCTGTTTTTT. It encodes CASSARAGVNTGELFF. Drawing the rest from reference TRBV7-9 and TRBJ2-2, the complete variable domain is DTGVSQNPRHKITKRGQNVTFRCDPISEHNRLYWYRQTLGQGPEFLTYFQNEAQLEKSRLLSDRFSAERPKGSFSTLEIQRTEQGDSAMYLCASSARAGVNTGELFFGEGSRLTVL.

This chain joins TRBV7-2 and TRBJ2-3; 7 positions match TRBD1. V gave up 0 bases and J gave up 2 bases; unmatched junction bases: 2. This CDR3 contains 15 residues. Germline V gene data show CDR1 as SGHTA and CDR2 as FQGNSA. CDR3 residues: CASSLAGQYTDTQYF. The CDR3 region has the DNA TGTGCCAGCAGCTTAGCGGGACAGTACACAGATACGCAGTATTTT.

This sequence joins TRBV6-5 and TRBJ2-3; 11 nucleotides align to TRBD2. This CDR3 has 15 residues. Germline values: CDR1 MNHEY, CDR2 SVGAGI. The V gene end was trimmed by 7 bases and the J gene end by 6 bases; junction bases not matched to a gene: 9. In nucleotides, the CDR3 is TGTGCCAGCAAAATTCTAGCGGGGGGAGGTGATACGCAGTATTTT. This gives the protein CASKILAGGGDTQYF.

The chain joins TRBV5-6 to TRBJ1-2; D gene uncertain. Trimming left V 5 bases short and J 0 bases short, with 11 bases between. The CDR3 consists of 14 residues. Germline V gene sequence: CDR1 SGHDT, CDR2 YYEEEE. The CDR3 nucleotides read TGTGCCAGCAGAGGTTGGGGAGCTAACTATGGCTACACCTTC. Translated: CASRGWGANYGYTF.

The V and J genes are TRBV19 and TRBJ1-2, with 12 bases aligning to TRBD1. In germline, CDR1 is LNHDA, CDR2 SQIVND (reference sequence). The CDR3 has 16 residues. V was pared by 5 bases and J by 5 bases, with 9 bases of the junction left unmatched. As DNA, the CDR3 is TGTGCCAGTAGTTCCCCGGGGACAGGGGGCAAGTATGGCTACACCTTC. Residues: CASSSPGTGGKYGYTF.

The rearrangement uses TRBV7-2 and TRBJ1-3, with 8 bases lining up with TRBD1. The length of the CDR3 is 14 residues. V dropped 4 bases and J dropped 8; count of bases not matched to a gene: 7. Germline CDR1 SGHTA, CDR2 FQGNSA. The CDR3 nucleotides read TGTGCCAGCAGCTGGGCCGGACAGGGTGACACCATATATTTT. This translates into CASSWAGQGDTIYF.

This chain links TRBV6-5 with TRBJ1-1, with D uncertain. The V gene's germline CDR1 is MNHEY and CDR2 SVGAGI. V lost 7 bases and J lost 0, with 12 bases in between. The CDR3 spans 14 residues. CDR3 sequence: CASTPAGMNTEAFF. The CDR3 region has the DNA TGTGCCAGCACCCCGGCGGGGATGAACACTGAAGCTTTCTTT.

The genes are TRBV29-1 and TRBJ1-2; 7 bases map to TRBD1. The CDR3 runs to 15 residues. Losses at the gene ends were 3 bases for V and 0 bases for J; bases not matched to a gene: 7. CDR1 SQVTM and CDR2 ANQGSEA come from the germline V gene. CDR3 nucleotide sequence: TGCAGCGTTGAGGAGGGGGCCAATGCTAACTATGGCTACACCTTC. Its translation: CSVEEGANANYGYTF.

The rearrangement joins TRBV5-4 to TRBJ2-5; TRBD2 agrees at 8 bases. The germline CDR1 and CDR2 sequences are SGHNT and YYREEE (reference sequence). CDR3 length equals 14 residues. J was trimmed by 3 bases and V by 3 bases; bases with no gene match: 4. As DNA, the CDR3 is TGTGCCAGCAGCTCAGGACTAGCCGAAGAGACCCAGTACTTC. The encoded protein is CASSSGLAEETQYF.

This chain links TRBV9 with TRBJ1-2, with a tentative D call TRBD1 (5 bases). This CDR3 region has 15 residues. Between the trimmed V and J ends, which lost 0 bases and 11 bases, there was a span of 20 bases. Germline CDR1 reads SGDLS; CDR2 reads YYNGEE. The CDR3 DNA sequence: TGTGCCAGCAGCGTAGCTGGACAAGCCGCTCGTTGGTACACCTTC. It yields the protein CASSVAGQAARWYTF. Variable domain in full (rest from reference TRBV9 and TRBJ1-2): DSGVTQTPKHLITATGQRVTLRCSPRSGDLSVYWYQQSLDQGLQFLIQYYNGEERAKGNILERFSAQQFPDLHSELNLSSLELGDSALYFCASSVAGQAARWYTFGSGTRLTVV.

This clone was observed a handful of times. The chain has TRBV7-2 and TRBJ1-1, with D hard to call. This CDR3 comprises 14 residues. V was clipped by 5 bases and J by 2 bases, with 12 bases between them. Germline CDR1 SGHTA, CDR2 FQGNSA. CDR3 nucleotide sequence: TGTGCCAGCAGCCCGCAGGTGGGTAACACTGAAGCTTTCTTT. Amino acids: CASSPQVGNTEAFF.

The chain carries TRBV7-2 and TRBJ1-1; 8 nucleotides agree with TRBD1. In germline, CDR1 is SGHTA, CDR2 FQGNSA. The CDR3 extends over 13 amino acids. Trimming removed 5 bases from V and 12 bases from J; junction bases left unmatched: 11. CDR3 sequence (DNA): TGTGCCAGCAGCACCGGGACAGGATTGTTCTCTTTCTTT. Translating gives CASSTGTGLFSFF.

The chain joins TRBV30 to TRBJ1-3; 9 nucleotides line up with TRBD1. Germline V lookup: CDR1 GTSNPN, CDR2 SVGIG (reference sequence). CDR3 length: 14 amino acids. V gave up 2 bases and J gave up 7 bases; unmatched junction bases: 6. The CDR3 DNA sequence: TGTGCCTGGAGTCCCGGGACAGGGACGAACACCATATATTTT. Protein sequence: CAWSPGTGTNTIYF.

This chain links TRBV6-5 with TRBJ2-3, with TRBD1 matching over 9 bases. Trimming removed 6 bases from V and 2 bases from J; junction bases left unmatched: 3. This CDR3 comprises 14 residues. Germline V gives CDR1 MNHEY, CDR2 SVGAGI. The CDR3: CASRGQGITDTQYF. The CDR3 nucleotides are TGTGCCAGCAGGGGACAGGGAATCACAGATACGCAGTATTTT.

This CDR3 reads CASSATSGGFLYNEQFF. In DNA, the CDR3 is TGCGCCAGCAGCGCCACTAGCGGGGGGTTCCTCTACAATGAGCAGTTCTTC. The chain recombines TRBV5-1 with TRBJ2-1; 12 bases agree with TRBD2. This CDR3 comprises 17 residues. Trimming took 4 bases from V and 3 from J; bases not matched to a gene: 8. Germline CDR1 is SGHRS and CDR2 is YFSETQ.

CDR3 residues: CASSPQGGGALETQYF. CDR3 DNA sequence: TGTGCCAGCAGCCCCCAGGGCGGGGGGGCCCTGGAGACCCAGTACTTC. J is TRBJ2-5 and V is TRBV9; 9 nucleotides match TRBD2. Germline lookup yields CDR1 SGDLS and CDR2 YYNGEE. The CDR3 spans 16 residues. J was trimmed by 5 bases and V by 4 bases; bases with no gene match: 12. Filled out from reference TRBV9 and TRBJ2-5, the complete variable domain reads DSGVTQTPKHLITATGQRVTLRCSPRSGDLSVYWYQQSLDQGLQFLIQYYNGEERAKGNILERFSAQQFPDLHSELNLSSLELGDSALYFCASSPQGGGALETQYFGPGTRLLVL.

The chain is built from TRBV10-3 and TRBJ2-1, with TRBD2 matching 15 bases. Trimming removed 5 bases from V and 4 bases from J; junction bases left unmatched: 9. CDR1 is ENHRY and CDR2 is SYGVKD in the germline V gene. This CDR3 contains 18 residues. The CDR3 reads CAISRTSGGAGGYNEQFF. The CDR3 DNA follows: TGTGCCATCAGTAGGACTAGCGGGGGGGCCGGTGGTTACAATGAGCAGTTCTTC.

The chain has TRBV4-3 and TRBJ1-1; the D is unclear. In germline, CDR1 is LGHNA, CDR2 YSLEER. This CDR3 region has 13 residues. Trimming left V 1 base short and J 3 bases short, with 6 bases between. The CDR3 here is CASSQAGDTEAFF. The CDR3 bases are TGCGCCAGCAGCCAAGCCGGAGACACTGAAGCTTTCTTT.